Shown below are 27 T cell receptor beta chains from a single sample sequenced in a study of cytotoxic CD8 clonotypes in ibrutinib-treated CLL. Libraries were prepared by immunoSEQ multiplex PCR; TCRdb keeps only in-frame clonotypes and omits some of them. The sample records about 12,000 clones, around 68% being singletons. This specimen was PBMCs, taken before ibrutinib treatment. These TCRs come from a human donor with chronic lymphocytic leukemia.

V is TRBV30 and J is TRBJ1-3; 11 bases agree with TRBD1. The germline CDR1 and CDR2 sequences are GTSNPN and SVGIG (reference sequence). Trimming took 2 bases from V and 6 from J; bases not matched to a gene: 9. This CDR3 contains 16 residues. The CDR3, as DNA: TGTGCCTGGAGTCCCTTACGGACAGGGGGCACAAACACCATATATTTT. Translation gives CAWSPLRTGGTNTIYF.

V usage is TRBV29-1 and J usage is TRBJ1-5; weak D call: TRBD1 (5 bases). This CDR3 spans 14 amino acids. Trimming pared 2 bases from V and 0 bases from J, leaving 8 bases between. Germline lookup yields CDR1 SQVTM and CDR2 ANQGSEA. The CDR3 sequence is CSVELGGSNQPQHF. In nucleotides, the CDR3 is TGCAGCGTTGAATTGGGGGGTAGCAATCAGCCCCAGCATTTT. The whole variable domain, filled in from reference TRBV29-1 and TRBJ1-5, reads SAVISQKPSRDICQRGTSLTIQCQVDSQVTMMFWYRQQPGQSLTLIATANQGSEATYESGFVIDKFPISRPNLTFSTLTVSNMSPEDSSIYLCSVELGGSNQPQHFGDGTRLSIL.

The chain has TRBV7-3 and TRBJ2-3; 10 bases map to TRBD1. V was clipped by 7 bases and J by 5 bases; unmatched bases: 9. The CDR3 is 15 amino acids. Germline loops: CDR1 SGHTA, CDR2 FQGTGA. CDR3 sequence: CASIKGTGDVDTQYF. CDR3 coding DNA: TGTGCCAGCATAAAGGGGACAGGGGATGTAGATACGCAGTATTTT.

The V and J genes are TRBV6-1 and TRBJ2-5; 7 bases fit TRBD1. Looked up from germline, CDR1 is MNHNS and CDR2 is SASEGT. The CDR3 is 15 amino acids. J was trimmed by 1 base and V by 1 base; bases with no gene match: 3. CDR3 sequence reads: CASSEDRGSQETQYF. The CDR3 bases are TGTGCCAGCAGTGAAGACAGGGGTTCCCAAGAGACCCAGTACTTC.

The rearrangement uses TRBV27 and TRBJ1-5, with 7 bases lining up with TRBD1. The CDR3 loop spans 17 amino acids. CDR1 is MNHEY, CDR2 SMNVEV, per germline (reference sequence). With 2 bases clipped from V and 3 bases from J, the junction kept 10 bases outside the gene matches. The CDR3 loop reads CASSLRVRGRNNQPQHF. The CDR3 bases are TGTGCCAGCAGTTTAAGAGTAAGGGGGCGTAACAATCAGCCCCAGCATTTT.

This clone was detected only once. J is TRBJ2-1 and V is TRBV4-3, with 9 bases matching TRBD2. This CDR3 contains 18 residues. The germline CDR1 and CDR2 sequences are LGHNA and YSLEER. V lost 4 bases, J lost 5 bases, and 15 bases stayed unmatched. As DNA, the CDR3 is TGCGCCAGCAGCCTCGGATCGGCGGGGGGGGCTTCTAACAATGAGCAGTTCTTC. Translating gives CASSLGSAGGASNNEQFF.

As DNA, the CDR3 is TGTGCCAGCAGTCTCGTACCCACGAACACTGAAGCTTTCTTT. This encodes CASSLVPTNTEAFF. V usage is TRBV27 and J usage is TRBJ1-1; D uncertain. The CDR3 covers 14 residues. Trimming removed 5 bases from V and 1 base from J, with 11 bases in between. Germline V gene data show CDR1 as MNHEY and CDR2 as SMNVEV (reference sequence).

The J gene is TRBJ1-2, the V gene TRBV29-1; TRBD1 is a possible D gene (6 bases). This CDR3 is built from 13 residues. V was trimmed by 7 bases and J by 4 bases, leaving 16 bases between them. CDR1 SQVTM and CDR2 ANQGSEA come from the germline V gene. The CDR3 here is CSATRGAGYGYTF. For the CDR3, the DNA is TGCAGCGCCACGAGGGGGGCGGGCTATGGCTACACCTTC.

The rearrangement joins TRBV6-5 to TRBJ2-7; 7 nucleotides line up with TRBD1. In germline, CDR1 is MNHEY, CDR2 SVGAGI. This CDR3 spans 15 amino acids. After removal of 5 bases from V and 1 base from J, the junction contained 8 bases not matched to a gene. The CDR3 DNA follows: TGTGCCAGCAGTAATCCGGGACAGTCTTCCTACGAGCAGTACTTC. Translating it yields CASSNPGQSSYEQYF.

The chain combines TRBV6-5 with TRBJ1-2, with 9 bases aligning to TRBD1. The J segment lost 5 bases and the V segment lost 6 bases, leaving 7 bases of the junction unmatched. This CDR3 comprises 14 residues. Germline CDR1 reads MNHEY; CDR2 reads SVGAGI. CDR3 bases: TGTGCCAGCAGGGCGCCCGGGACAGGGTATGGCTACACCTTC. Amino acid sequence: CASRAPGTGYGYTF.

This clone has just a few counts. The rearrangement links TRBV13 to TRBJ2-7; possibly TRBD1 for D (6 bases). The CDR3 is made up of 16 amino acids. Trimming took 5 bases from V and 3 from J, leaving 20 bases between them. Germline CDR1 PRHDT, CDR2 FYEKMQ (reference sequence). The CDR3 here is CASSRDNGLADYEQYF. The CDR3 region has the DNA TGTGCCAGCAGCCGGGACAATGGACTTGCTGACTACGAGCAGTACTTC.

Here the CDR3 DNA reads TGTGCCAGCAGTGCGGACGGGGCCGAGTACGAGCAGTACTTC. This codes for CASSADGAEYEQYF. This chain joins TRBV27 and TRBJ2-7; perhaps D is TRBD1 or TRBD2 (5 bases each). Germline V gene lookup returns CDR1 MNHEY and CDR2 SMNVEV (reference sequence). The CDR3 runs to 14 residues. V lost 5 bases and J lost 4, with 15 bases in between.

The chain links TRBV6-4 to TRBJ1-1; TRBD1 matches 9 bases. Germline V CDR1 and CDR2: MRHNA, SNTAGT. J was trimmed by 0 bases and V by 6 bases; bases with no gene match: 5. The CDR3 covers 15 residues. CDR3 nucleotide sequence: TGTGCCAGCAGAAACAGGACAGGGGTGAACACTGAAGCTTTCTTT. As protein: CASRNRTGVNTEAFF.

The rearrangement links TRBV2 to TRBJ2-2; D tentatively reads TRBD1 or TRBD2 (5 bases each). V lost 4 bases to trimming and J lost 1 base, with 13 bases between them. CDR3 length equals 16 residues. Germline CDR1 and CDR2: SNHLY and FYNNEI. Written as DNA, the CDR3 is TGTGCCAGCAGTGGGTCGGCAGGGAGGAACACCGGGGAGCTGTTTTTT. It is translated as CASSGSAGRNTGELFF.

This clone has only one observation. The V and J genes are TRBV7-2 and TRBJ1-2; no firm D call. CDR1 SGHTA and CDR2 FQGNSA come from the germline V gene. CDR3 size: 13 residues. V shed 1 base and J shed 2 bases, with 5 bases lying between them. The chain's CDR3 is CASSLGQNYGYTF. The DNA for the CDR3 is TGTGCCAGCAGCTTAGGGCAGAACTATGGCTACACCTTC.

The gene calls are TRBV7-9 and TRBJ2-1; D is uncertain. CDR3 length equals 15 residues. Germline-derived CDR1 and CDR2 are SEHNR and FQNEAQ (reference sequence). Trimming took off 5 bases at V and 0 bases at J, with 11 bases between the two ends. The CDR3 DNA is TGTGCCAGCAGCCAGTGGCGGAGCTCCTACAATGAGCAGTTCTTC. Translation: CASSQWRSSYNEQFF.

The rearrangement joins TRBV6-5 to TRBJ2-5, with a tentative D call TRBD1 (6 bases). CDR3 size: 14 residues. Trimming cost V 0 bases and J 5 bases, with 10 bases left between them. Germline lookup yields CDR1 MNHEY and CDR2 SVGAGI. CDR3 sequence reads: CASSYSGAGETQYF. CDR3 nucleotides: TGTGCCAGCAGTTACTCGGGGGCTGGGGAGACCCAGTACTTC.

In DNA form, the CDR3 reads TGTGCCAGCAGCTTAGTACAGGGTCAGCCCCAGCATTTT. Protein product: CASSLVQGQPQHF. V usage is TRBV7-9 and J usage is TRBJ1-5; D is possibly TRBD1 (6 bases). Germline-derived CDR1 and CDR2 are SEHNR and FQNEAQ (reference sequence). The CDR3 extends over 13 amino acids. V shed 1 base and J shed 6 bases, with 7 bases lying between them.

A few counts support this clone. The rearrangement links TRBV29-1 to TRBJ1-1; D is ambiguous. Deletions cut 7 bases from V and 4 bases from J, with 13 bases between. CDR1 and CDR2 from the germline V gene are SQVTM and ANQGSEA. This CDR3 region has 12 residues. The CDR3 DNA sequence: TGCAGCGCAGGCTTGGCAGGCACTGAAGCTTTCTTT. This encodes CSAGLAGTEAFF. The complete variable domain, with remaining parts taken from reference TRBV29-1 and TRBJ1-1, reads SAVISQKPSRDICQRGTSLTIQCQVDSQVTMMFWYRQQPGQSLTLIATANQGSEATYESGFVIDKFPISRPNLTFSTLTVSNMSPEDSSIYLCSAGLAGTEAFFGQGTRLTVV.

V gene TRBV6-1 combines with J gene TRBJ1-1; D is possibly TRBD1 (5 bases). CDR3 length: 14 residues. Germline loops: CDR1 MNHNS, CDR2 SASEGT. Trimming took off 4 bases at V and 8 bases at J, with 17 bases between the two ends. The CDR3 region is CASSGGPGQGEAFF. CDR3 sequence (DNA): TGTGCCAGCAGTGGAGGCCCCGGACAAGGGGAAGCTTTCTTT.

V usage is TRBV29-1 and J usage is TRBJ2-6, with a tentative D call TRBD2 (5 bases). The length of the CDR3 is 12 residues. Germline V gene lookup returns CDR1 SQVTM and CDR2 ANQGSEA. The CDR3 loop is CAGDSGANVLTF. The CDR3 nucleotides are TGCGCCGGGGACTCTGGGGCCAACGTCCTGACTTTC.

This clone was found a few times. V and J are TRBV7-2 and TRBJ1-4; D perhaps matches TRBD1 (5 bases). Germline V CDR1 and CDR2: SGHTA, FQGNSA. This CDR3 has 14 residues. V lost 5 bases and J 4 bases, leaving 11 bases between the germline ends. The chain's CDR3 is CASSPGFHNEKLFF. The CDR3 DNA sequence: TGTGCCAGCAGCCCAGGGTTCCATAATGAAAAACTGTTTTTT.

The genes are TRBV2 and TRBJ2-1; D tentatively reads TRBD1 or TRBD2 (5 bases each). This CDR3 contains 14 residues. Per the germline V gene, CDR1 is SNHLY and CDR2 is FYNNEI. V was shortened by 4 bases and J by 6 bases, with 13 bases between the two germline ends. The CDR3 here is CASSVGAAGNEQFF. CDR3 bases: TGTGCCAGCAGTGTCGGGGCCGCTGGCAATGAGCAGTTCTTC.

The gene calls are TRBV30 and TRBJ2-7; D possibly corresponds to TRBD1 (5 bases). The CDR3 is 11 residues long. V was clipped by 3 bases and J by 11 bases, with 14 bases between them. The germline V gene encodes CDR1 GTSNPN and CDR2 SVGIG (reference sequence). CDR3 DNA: TGTGCCTGGAGCAGGCTGGGGCCAAAGTACTTC. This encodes CAWSRLGPKYF. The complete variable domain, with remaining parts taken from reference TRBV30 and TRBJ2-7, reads SQTIHQWPATLVQPVGSPLSLECTVEGTSNPNLYWYRQAAGRGLQLLFYSVGIGQISSEVPQNLSASRPQDRQFILSSKKLLLSDSGFYLCAWSRLGPKYFGPGTRLTVT.

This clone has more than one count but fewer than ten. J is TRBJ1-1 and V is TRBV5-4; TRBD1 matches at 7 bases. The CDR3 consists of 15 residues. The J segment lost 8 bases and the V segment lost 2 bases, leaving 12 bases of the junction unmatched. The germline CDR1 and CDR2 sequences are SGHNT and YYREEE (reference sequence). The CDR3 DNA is TGTGCCAGCAGCTTCAGGGGACAGTCTCCCCCCGAAGCTTTCTTT. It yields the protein CASSFRGQSPPEAFF.

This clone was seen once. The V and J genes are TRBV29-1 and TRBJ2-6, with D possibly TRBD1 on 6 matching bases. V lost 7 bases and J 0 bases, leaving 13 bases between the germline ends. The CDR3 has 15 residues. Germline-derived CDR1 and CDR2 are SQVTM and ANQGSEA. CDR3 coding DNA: TGCAGCGCAGGACAGCAGAGCTCTGGGGCCAACGTCCTGACTTTC. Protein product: CSAGQQSSGANVLTF.

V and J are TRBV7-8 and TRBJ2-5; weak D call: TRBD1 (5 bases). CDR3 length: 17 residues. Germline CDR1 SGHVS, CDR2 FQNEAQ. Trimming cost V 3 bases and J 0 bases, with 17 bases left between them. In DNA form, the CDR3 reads TGTGCCAGCAGCTTCTCGACAGTACCATTGTACCAAGAGACCCAGTACTTC. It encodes CASSFSTVPLYQETQYF.